Each of the 28 T cell receptor beta chains below was sequenced from the same sample in a study of blood T cells in healthy people across ages. Combining a sample-barcoded 5' primer with a J-beta primer mix, a second PCR ran for roughly 7 to 12 cycles. A single record per CDR3 protein comes from TCRdb applying MiXCR to the 5' RACE reads. The sample records approximately 800,000 distinct CDR3 sequences, 55% to 65% being singletons. The sequenced material came from blood. The receptors originated from a man aged 25-45 years in good health.

This clonotype has only a few counts. The chain carries TRBV28 and TRBJ1-2; unclear D gene. V lost 6 bases, J lost 1 base, and 12 bases lay in between. The CDR3 is 14 residues long. Germline V lookup: CDR1 MDHEN, CDR2 SYDVKM. This CDR3 is CASRPLYLNYGYTF. The CDR3 nucleotides read TGTGCCAGCAGGCCGCTGTATCTTAACTATGGCTACACCTTC.

V usage is TRBV7-2 and J usage is TRBJ2-3; 8 bases line up with TRBD2. With V trimmed by 5 bases and J by 5 bases, 9 bases remained unmatched. Germline values: CDR1 SGHTA, CDR2 FQGNSA. The CDR3 loop spans 15 amino acids. The CDR3 sequence is CASSPTAGGQDTQYF. CDR3 nucleotides: TGTGCCAGCAGCCCGACGGCGGGGGGCCAAGATACGCAGTATTTT. The whole variable domain, remainder taken from reference TRBV7-2 and TRBJ2-3, is GAGVSQSPSNKVTEKGKDVELRCDPISGHTALYWYRQSLGQGLEFLIYFQGNSAPDKSGLPSDRFSAERTGGSVSTLTIQRTQQEDSAVYLCASSPTAGGQDTQYFGPGTRLTVL.

Only a few counts were recorded for this clonotype. The chain uses TRBV20-1 and TRBJ2-5, with 9 bases aligning to TRBD1. Trimming took 0 bases from V and 0 from J; bases not matched to a gene: 5. Germline V gives CDR1 DFQATT, CDR2 SNEGSKA (reference sequence). The CDR3 has 16 residues. For the CDR3, the DNA is TGCAGTGCTAGAGATGGTACAGGGGGCTACCAAGAGACCCAGTACTTC. The encoded protein is CSARDGTGGYQETQYF.

This clonotype appeared a few times. The V and J genes are TRBV5-4 and TRBJ2-7; D unresolved. V gave up 4 bases and J gave up 3 bases, with 11 bases separating them. CDR1 SGHNT and CDR2 YYREEE come from the germline V gene (reference sequence). The CDR3 is 13 amino acids. CDR3 residues: CASSRDLIYEQYF. Here the CDR3 DNA reads TGTGCCAGCAGCCGTGACCTTATCTACGAGCAGTACTTC.

This sequence joins TRBV6-5 and TRBJ2-1, with D tentatively TRBD1 (5 bases). The length of the CDR3 is 15 residues. The V and J ends lost 6 bases and 7 bases respectively, with 19 bases between them. CDR1 and CDR2 from the germline V gene are MNHEY and SVGAGI. The CDR3 DNA reads TGTGCCAGCAGCCAAGGGCAGGGTTCACGTAATGAGCAGTTCTTC. Its translation: CASSQGQGSRNEQFF.

The rearrangement links TRBV19 to TRBJ1-5; D unclear. The CDR3 has 11 residues. Trimming left V 6 bases short and J 6 bases short, with 6 bases between. CDR1 is LNHDA, CDR2 SQIVND, per germline (reference sequence). CDR3 DNA sequence: TGTGCCAGTAGGAGGGTTCAGCCCCAGCATTTT. Amino acid sequence: CASRRVQPQHF.

The rearrangement joins TRBV20-1 to TRBJ1-4; a possible D gene is TRBD1 (5 bases). The CDR3 spans 14 residues. Trimming took 3 bases from V and 3 from J, leaving 11 bases between them. Germline V gene sequence: CDR1 DFQATT, CDR2 SNEGSKA (reference sequence). The CDR3 reads CSASGDGSNEKLFF. The CDR3 nucleotides are TGCAGTGCTAGTGGGGACGGATCTAATGAAAAACTGTTTTTT.

The rearrangement joins TRBV4-3 to TRBJ2-7, with D perhaps given as TRBD1 or TRBD2 (5 bases each). CDR1 and CDR2 from the germline V gene are LGHNA and YSLEER. The CDR3 is made up of 17 amino acids. V gave up 1 base and J gave up 5 bases, with 21 bases separating them. CDR3 sequence reads: CASSQGGLGLQTDEQYF. DNA of the CDR3: TGCGCCAGCAGCCAAGGGGGGTTAGGACTGCAGACCGACGAGCAGTACTTC.

The CDR3 DNA reads TGTGCCAGCAGTTTAGGGTCTCGCGATGACACAGATACGCAGTATTTT. It specifies CASSLGSRDDTDTQYF. V usage is TRBV12-3 or TRBV12-4 and J usage is TRBJ2-3; D gene ambiguous. Trimming left V 1 base short and J 2 bases short, with 13 bases between. CDR3 size: 16 residues.

This clonotype was observed a few times. J is TRBJ2-4 and V is TRBV5-6; TRBD1 might be the D (6 bases). There are 12 residues in the CDR3. V lost 4 bases and J 5 bases, leaving 7 bases between the germline ends. Germline V lookup: CDR1 SGHDT, CDR2 YYEEEE. CDR3 residues: CASSRQENIQYF. For the CDR3, the DNA is TGTGCCAGCAGCCGACAGGAAAACATTCAGTACTTC.

The CDR3 here is CAISTNSEETQYF. The CDR3, as DNA: TGTGCCATCAGCACCAACAGCGAAGAGACCCAGTACTTC. The rearrangement links TRBV10-3 to TRBJ2-5; D ambiguous. The CDR3 spans 13 residues. Germline loops: CDR1 ENHRY, CDR2 SYGVKD. V was cut by 6 bases and J by 3 bases, with 11 bases left in between.

The rearrangement joins TRBV25-1 to TRBJ2-1; 7 nucleotides align to TRBD2. Trimming took 4 bases from V and 11 from J; bases not matched to a gene: 14. This CDR3 comprises 15 residues. Germline V gene sequence: CDR1 MGHDK, CDR2 SYGVNS. The CDR3 reads CASSAPGLVGGKQFF. CDR3 bases: TGTGCCAGCAGTGCCCCTGGACTAGTGGGGGGTAAGCAGTTCTTC.

This chain uses TRBV20-1 with TRBJ2-1; 11 bases line up with TRBD2. The V segment lost 4 bases and the J segment 8 bases; nucleotides outside the gene matches: 7. The CDR3 covers 14 residues. Germline lookup yields CDR1 DFQATT and CDR2 SNEGSKA (reference sequence). The CDR3 DNA is TGCAGTGCTACTACTAGCGGGGGCGTCTATGAGCAGTTCTTC. Its protein product is CSATTSGGVYEQFF.

This chain connects TRBV6-5 to TRBJ1-5; D not resolved. CDR1 is MNHEY, CDR2 SVGAGI, per germline. The CDR3 runs to 13 residues. V gave up 5 bases and J gave up 3 bases, with 8 bases separating them. The CDR3: CASSALINQPQHF. The CDR3 nucleotides are TGTGCCAGCAGTGCTCTAATCAATCAGCCCCAGCATTTT.

The chain couples TRBV12-3 or TRBV12-4 to TRBJ2-7; D may be TRBD1 (5 bases). The V gene lost 1 base and the J gene lost 3 bases, with 13 bases spanning the gap. The CDR3 is made up of 15 amino acids. CDR3 in DNA: TGTGCCAGCAGTTTAGACACAGGTTACCTCTACGAGCAGTACTTC. Encoded protein: CASSLDTGYLYEQYF.

This chain joins TRBV4-3 and TRBJ2-7; tentative D call: TRBD2 (5 bases). The CDR3 runs to 15 residues. V was cut by 3 bases and J by 2 bases, with 14 bases left in between. Germline lookup yields CDR1 LGHNA and CDR2 YSLEER. The CDR3 coding sequence is TGCGCCAGCAGCCAGGAGACTGGGGAGACCTACGAGCAGTACTTC. It encodes CASSQETGETYEQYF.

The V gene is TRBV7-2, the J gene TRBJ2-5; TRBD1 agrees at 7 bases. This CDR3 is built from 15 residues. Trimming at V came to 3 bases and at J to 2 bases, leaving 6 bases not matched to a gene. Looked up from germline, CDR1 is SGHTA and CDR2 is FQGNSA. CDR3 DNA: TGTGCCAGCAGCTTGATCGGACAGGAACAAGAGACCCAGTACTTC. It translates to CASSLIGQEQETQYF.

J is TRBJ1-4 and V is TRBV5-1, with TRBD1 matching 9 bases. Germline loops: CDR1 SGHRS, CDR2 YFSETQ. The CDR3 has 15 amino acids. With V trimmed by 4 bases and J by 8 bases, 9 bases remained unmatched. CDR3 sequence reads: CASSITGGAEEKLFF. For the CDR3, the DNA is TGCGCCAGCAGCATTACAGGGGGCGCGGAAGAAAAACTGTTTTTT.

CDR3 loop: CASSYVSGTTTNQPQHF. For the CDR3, the DNA is TGTGCCAGCAGCTATGTATCCGGGACGACTACCAATCAGCCCCAGCATTTT. The rearrangement uses TRBV7-2 and TRBJ1-5; D perhaps matches TRBD1 (5 bases). CDR3 length: 17 amino acids. The V end was cut by 4 bases, the J end by 3 bases, with 19 bases between. CDR1 and CDR2 (germline): SGHTA, FQGNSA.

The rearrangement uses TRBV7-2 and TRBJ2-7; D could derive from TRBD1 or TRBD2 (5 bases each). From germline, CDR1 is SGHTA and CDR2 FQGNSA. Between the trimmed V and J ends, which lost 7 bases and 2 bases, there was a span of 18 bases. This CDR3 spans 15 amino acids. CDR3 nucleotide sequence: TGTGCCAGCACTGCCGGGGCCACCGGCACCTACGAGCAGTACTTC. Amino acid sequence: CASTAGATGTYEQYF.

The rearrangement uses TRBV5-1 and TRBJ2-5; D may match TRBD1 or TRBD2 (5 bases each). With 4 bases removed from V and 5 bases from J, the gap between germline ends came to 15 bases. CDR3 length: 14 amino acids. Germline loops: CDR1 SGHRS, CDR2 YFSETQ. CDR3 in DNA: TGCGCCAGCAGCACCGGGACCGCTCGGGAGACCCAGTACTTC. Translated: CASSTGTARETQYF. The full variable domain, with the rest looked up from reference TRBV5-1 and TRBJ2-5, is KAGVTQTPRYLIKTRGQQVTLSCSPISGHRSVSWYQQTPGQGLQFLFEYFSETQRNKGNFPGRFSGRQFSNSRSEMNVSTLELGDSALYLCASSTGTARETQYFGPGTRLLVL.

This chain connects TRBV6-5 to TRBJ2-7; no definite D call. Trimming took 6 bases from V and 1 from J, leaving 16 bases between them. Per germline, CDR1 MNHEY and CDR2 SVGAGI. The CDR3 contains 15 residues. The CDR3 sequence is CASRPHTPSSYEQYF. The CDR3 nucleotides read TGTGCCAGCAGGCCCCATACACCATCTTCCTACGAGCAGTACTTC.

CDR3 loop: CASRTGQGNPPGSPLHF. Here the CDR3 DNA reads TGTGCCAGCAGGACCGGACAGGGAAATCCCCCAGGGTCACCCCTCCACTTT. The chain couples TRBV28 to TRBJ1-6; the match to TRBD1 covers 8 bases. The J segment lost 10 bases and the V segment lost 6 bases, leaving 17 bases of the junction unmatched. The CDR3 extends over 17 amino acids. Germline CDR1 and CDR2: MDHEN and SYDVKM.

This chain links TRBV20-1 with TRBJ1-2; no reliable D call. This CDR3 has 14 residues. The ends were cut back, 6 bases at V and 8 bases at J, with 22 bases in the middle. CDR1 and CDR2 from the germline V gene are DFQATT and SNEGSKA (reference sequence). The CDR3 DNA is TGCAGTGCCACAAACGACCGCTTAAGATCGGGCTACACCTTC. It is translated as CSATNDRLRSGYTF.

The V gene is TRBV6-5, the J gene TRBJ2-4; 7 positions match TRBD1. The DNA end favors TRBJ2-7, so the J call may be wrong. Germline-derived CDR1 and CDR2 are MNHEY and SVGAGI. The CDR3 consists of 15 residues. The DNA for the CDR3 is TGTGCCAGCAGTTCCGCCGGGACAGAACGACACGAGCAGTACTTC. It translates to CASSSAGTERHEQYF.

The chain has TRBV12-3 or TRBV12-4 and TRBJ1-5, with D possibly matching TRBD1 (5 bases). CDR3 length equals 16 residues. Trimming shortened V by 8 bases and J by 0 bases, and 17 bases separated the two germline ends. This CDR3 reads CASAERGRDSNQPQHF. CDR3 nucleotides: TGTGCCAGCGCTGAGAGGGGAAGAGATAGCAATCAGCCCCAGCATTTT.

The chain has TRBV9 and TRBJ2-3; D tentatively reads TRBD1 or TRBD2 (5 bases each). V dropped 0 bases and J dropped 2 bases, with 10 bases sitting between them. The CDR3 length is 15 residues. Per germline, CDR1 SGDLS and CDR2 YYNGEE. CDR3 bases: TGTGCCAGCAGCGTAGGGGGGATCCACACAGATACGCAGTATTTT. Protein: CASSVGGIHTDTQYF.

J is TRBJ2-7 and V is TRBV10-3; 10 bases map to TRBD1. Germline CDR1 ENHRY, CDR2 SYGVKD. V dropped 8 bases and J dropped 7; count of bases not matched to a gene: 8. This CDR3 comprises 13 residues. The CDR3 DNA reads as TGTGCCATCGGACGGGACAGGGGTGAGGAGCAGTACTTC. Its protein product is CAIGRDRGEEQYF.